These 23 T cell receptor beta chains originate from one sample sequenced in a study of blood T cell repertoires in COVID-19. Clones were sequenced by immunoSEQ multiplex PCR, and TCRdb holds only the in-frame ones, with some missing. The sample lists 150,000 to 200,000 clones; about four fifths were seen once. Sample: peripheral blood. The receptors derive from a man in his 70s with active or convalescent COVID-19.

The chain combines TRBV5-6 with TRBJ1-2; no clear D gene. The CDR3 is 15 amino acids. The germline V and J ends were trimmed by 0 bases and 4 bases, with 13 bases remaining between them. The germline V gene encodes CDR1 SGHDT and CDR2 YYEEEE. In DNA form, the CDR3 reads TGTGCCAGCAGCTTGGGGGCCGACACAGTCTATGGCTACACCTTC. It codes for CASSLGADTVYGYTF.

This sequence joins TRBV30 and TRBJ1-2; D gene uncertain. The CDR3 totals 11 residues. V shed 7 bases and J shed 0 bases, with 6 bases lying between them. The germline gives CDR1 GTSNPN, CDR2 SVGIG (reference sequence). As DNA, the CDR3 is TGTGCCTCTTATTCTAACTATGGCTACACCTTC. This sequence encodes CASYSNYGYTF.

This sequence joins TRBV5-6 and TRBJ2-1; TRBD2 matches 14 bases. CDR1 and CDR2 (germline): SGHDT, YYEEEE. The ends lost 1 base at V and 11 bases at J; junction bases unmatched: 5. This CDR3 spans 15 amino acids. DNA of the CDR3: TGTGCCAGCAGCTTGCCGGGACTAGCGGGAGAAAAGCAGTTCTTC. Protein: CASSLPGLAGEKQFF.

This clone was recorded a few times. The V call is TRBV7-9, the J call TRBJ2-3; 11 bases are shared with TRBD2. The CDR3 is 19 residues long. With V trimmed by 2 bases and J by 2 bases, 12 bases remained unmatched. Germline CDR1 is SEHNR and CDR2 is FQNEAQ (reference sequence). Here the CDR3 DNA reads TGTGCCAGCAGCTTAAGTCGGCTAGCGGGGGGCCTACCCACAGATACGCAGTATTTT. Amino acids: CASSLSRLAGGLPTDTQYF.

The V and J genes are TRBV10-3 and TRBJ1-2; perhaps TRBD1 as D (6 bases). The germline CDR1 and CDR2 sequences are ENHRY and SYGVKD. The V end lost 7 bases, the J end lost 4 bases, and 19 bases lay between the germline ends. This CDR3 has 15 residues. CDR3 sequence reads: CAINTAGAQGYGYTF. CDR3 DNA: TGTGCCATCAATACAGCGGGGGCCCAGGGCTATGGCTACACCTTC.

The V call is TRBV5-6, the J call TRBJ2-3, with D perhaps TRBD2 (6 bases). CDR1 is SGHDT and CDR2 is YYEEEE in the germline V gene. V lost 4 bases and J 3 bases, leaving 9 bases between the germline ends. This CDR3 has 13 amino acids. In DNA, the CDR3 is TGTGCCAGCAGCCTCGGAGGGACAGATACGCAGTATTTT. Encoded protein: CASSLGGTDTQYF.

The CDR3 sequence: CASSFTWTSGTYEQYF. In DNA, the CDR3 is TGTGCCAGCAGTTTTACCTGGACTAGCGGTACCTACGAGCAGTACTTC. The rearrangement joins TRBV6-2 or TRBV6-3 to TRBJ2-7; 10 nucleotides align to TRBD2. CDR3 length: 16 residues. With V trimmed by 4 bases and J by 2 bases, 8 bases remained unmatched. Germline values: CDR1 MNHEY, CDR2 SVGEGT.

In DNA form, the CDR3 reads TGTGCCAGCAGCTTAGTGACGGGGGGCGGCGCAGATACGCAGTATTTT. Translation: CASSLVTGGGADTQYF. The genes are TRBV7-2 and TRBJ2-3, with D maybe TRBD2 (7 bases). CDR1 is SGHTA, CDR2 FQGNSA, per germline. CDR3 length equals 16 residues. V lost 1 base, J lost 4 bases, and 15 bases lay in between.

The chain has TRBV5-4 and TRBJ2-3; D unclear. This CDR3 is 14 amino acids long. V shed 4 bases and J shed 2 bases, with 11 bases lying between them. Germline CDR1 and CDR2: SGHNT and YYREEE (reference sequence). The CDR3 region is CASSHPRSTDTQYF. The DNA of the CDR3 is TGTGCCAGCAGCCACCCGAGATCCACAGATACGCAGTATTTT. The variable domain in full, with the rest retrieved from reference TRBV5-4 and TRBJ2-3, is ETGVTQSPTHLIKTRGQQVTLRCSSQSGHNTVSWYQQALGQGPQFIFQYYREEENGRGNFPPRFSGLQFPNYSSELNVNALELDDSALYLCASSHPRSTDTQYFGPGTRLTVL.

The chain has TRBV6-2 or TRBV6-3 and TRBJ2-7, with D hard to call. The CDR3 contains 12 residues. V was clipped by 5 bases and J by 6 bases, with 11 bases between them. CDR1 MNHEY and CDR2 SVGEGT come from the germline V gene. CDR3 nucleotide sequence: TGTGCCAGCAGTCATAGTGGTGGCGAGCAGTACTTC. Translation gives CASSHSGGEQYF.

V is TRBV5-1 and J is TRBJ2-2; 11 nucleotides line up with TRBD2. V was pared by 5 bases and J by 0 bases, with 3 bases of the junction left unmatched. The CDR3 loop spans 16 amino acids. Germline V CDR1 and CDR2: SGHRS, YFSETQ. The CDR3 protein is CASSWTSGSNTGELFF. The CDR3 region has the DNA TGCGCCAGCAGTTGGACTAGCGGGTCGAACACCGGGGAGCTGTTTTTT.

The DNA for the CDR3 is TGTGCCAGCAGAGCGGACAGGGGGAATGGCTACACCTTC. Its translation: CASRADRGNGYTF. This chain connects TRBV2 to TRBJ1-2; TRBD1 aligns across 10 bases. After removal of 6 bases from V and 6 bases from J, the junction contained 4 bases not matched to a gene. Germline-derived CDR1 and CDR2 are SNHLY and FYNNEI. CDR3 length: 13 residues.

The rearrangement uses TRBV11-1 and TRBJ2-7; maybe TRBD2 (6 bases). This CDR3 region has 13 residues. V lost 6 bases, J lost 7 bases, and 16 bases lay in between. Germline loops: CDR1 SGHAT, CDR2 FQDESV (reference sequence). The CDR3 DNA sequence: TGTGCCAGCAGTCGGGACTCCGGTTGGGAGCAGTACTTC. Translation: CASSRDSGWEQYF.

The CDR3, as DNA: TGTGCCAGCAATCAAGGACAGAACTATGGCTACACCTTC. Translated, it gives CASNQGQNYGYTF. This sequence joins TRBV6-6 and TRBJ1-2; TRBD1 is a possible D gene (6 bases). The V end lost 7 bases, the J end lost 2 bases, and 11 bases lay between the germline ends. The CDR3 extends over 13 amino acids. Germline CDR1 MNHNY, CDR2 SVGAGI (reference sequence).

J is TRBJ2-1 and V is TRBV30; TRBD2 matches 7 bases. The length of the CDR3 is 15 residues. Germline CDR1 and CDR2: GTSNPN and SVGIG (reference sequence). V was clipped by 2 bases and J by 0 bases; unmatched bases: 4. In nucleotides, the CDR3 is TGTGCCTGGAGTATTAGGACTAGCTCCTACAATGAGCAGTTCTTC. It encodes CAWSIRTSSYNEQFF.

CDR3 bases: TGTGCCAGCAGCTTGTACGTCGTAGATTCACCCCTCCACTTT. It codes for CASSLYVVDSPLHF. This sequence joins TRBV5-6 and TRBJ1-6; D unresolved. The CDR3 loop spans 14 amino acids. The ends were cut back, 1 base at V and 8 bases at J, with 10 bases in the middle. The V gene's germline CDR1 is SGHDT and CDR2 YYEEEE.

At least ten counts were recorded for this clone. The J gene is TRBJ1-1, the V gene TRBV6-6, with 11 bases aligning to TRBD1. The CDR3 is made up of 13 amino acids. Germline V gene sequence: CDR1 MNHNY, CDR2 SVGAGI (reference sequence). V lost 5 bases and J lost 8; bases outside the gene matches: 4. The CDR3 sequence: CASSARDRGEAFF. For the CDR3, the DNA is TGTGCCAGCAGTGCCCGGGACAGGGGGGAAGCTTTCTTT.

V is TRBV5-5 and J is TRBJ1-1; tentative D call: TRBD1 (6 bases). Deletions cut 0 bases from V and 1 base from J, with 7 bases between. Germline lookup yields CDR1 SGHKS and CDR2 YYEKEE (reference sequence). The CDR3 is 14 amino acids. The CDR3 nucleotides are TGTGCCAGCAGCTTGGGGACAGAGAACACTGAAGCTTTCTTT. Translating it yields CASSLGTENTEAFF.

CDR3 sequence reads: CASSYSGTGGLETQYF. In DNA form, the CDR3 reads TGTGCCAGCAGTTACTCCGGGACAGGGGGTTTAGAGACCCAGTACTTC. The genes are TRBV6-5 and TRBJ2-5, with 11 positions matching TRBD1. With V trimmed by 0 bases and J by 4 bases, 4 bases remained unmatched. The CDR3 runs 16 residues. Germline V gene sequence: CDR1 MNHEY, CDR2 SVGAGI.

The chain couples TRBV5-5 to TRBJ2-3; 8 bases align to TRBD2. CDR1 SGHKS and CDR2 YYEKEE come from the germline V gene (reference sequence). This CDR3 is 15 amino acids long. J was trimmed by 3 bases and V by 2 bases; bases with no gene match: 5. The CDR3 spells CASSLMSGGTDTQYF. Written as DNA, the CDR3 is TGTGCCAGCAGCTTAATGAGCGGGGGTACAGATACGCAGTATTTT. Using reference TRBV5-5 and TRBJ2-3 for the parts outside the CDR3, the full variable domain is DAGVTQSPTHLIKTRGQQVTLRCSPISGHKSVSWYQQVLGQGPQFIFQYYEKEERGRGNFPDRFSARQFPNYSSELNVNALLLGDSALYLCASSLMSGGTDTQYFGPGTRLTVL.

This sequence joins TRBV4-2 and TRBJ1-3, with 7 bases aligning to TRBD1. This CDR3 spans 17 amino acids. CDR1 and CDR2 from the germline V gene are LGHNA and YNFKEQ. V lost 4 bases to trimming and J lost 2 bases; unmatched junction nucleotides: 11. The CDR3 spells CASSPSFQGGAGNTIYF. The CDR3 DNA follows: TGTGCCAGCAGCCCGTCTTTTCAAGGGGGCGCTGGAAACACCATATATTTT.

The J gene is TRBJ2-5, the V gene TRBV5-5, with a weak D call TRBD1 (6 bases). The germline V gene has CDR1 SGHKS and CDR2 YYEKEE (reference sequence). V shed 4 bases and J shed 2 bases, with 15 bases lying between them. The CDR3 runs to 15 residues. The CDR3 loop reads CASSANGQPQETQYF. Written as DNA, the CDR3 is TGTGCCAGCAGCGCCAATGGACAGCCTCAAGAGACCCAGTACTTC.

CDR3 region: CASSQYVGEDEQYF. CDR3 DNA sequence: TGTGCCAGCAGCCAGTACGTAGGAGAGGACGAGCAGTACTTC. V and J are TRBV3-1 (or the pseudogene TRBV3-2) and TRBJ2-7, with unresolved D. The V end lost 3 bases, the J end lost 5 bases, and 14 bases lay between the germline ends. The germline gives CDR1 LGHDT, CDR2 YNNKEL (reference sequence). This CDR3 spans 14 amino acids.